This T cell receptor beta chain was observed in a study of T cell changes during pregnancy in multiple sclerosis. The CDR3 has 15 amino acids. Trimming removed 3 bases from V and 5 bases from J, with 12 bases in between. The germline V gene encodes CDR1 SGHKS and CDR2 YYEKEE (reference sequence). Sequencing was performed with immunoSEQ multiplex PCR; in TCRdb, only in-frame clones are kept and a portion is missing. In the table there are 20,000 to 25,000 clones, 85% of which are singletons. The TCR sequence derives from a female donor in good health, enrolled as a control in a pregnancy study. V is TRBV5-5 and J is TRBJ1-6; TRBD1 is a possible D gene (5 bases). The source material was CD8+ T cells from peripheral blood mononuclear cells, sampled in the first trimester of pregnancy. The CDR3 DNA reads TGTGCCAGCAGCTCTTCAGGGAAAGATAATTCACCCCTCCACTTT. This sequence encodes CASSSSGKDNSPLHF.